This section outlines one T cell receptor beta chain sequence together with its context. Its matching antigen is unknown. Noted treatment: roughly 11-day PBMC culture with coronavirus spike peptide pools or control peptides (ViraFEST assay). The unexposed donor gave CD4+ T cells before the COVID-19 pandemic (2011-2018). Wells that each held fewer than 2.5 million PBMCs were cultured with around 9.9 IU/ml IL-2 and around 10 ug/ml peptide pools. From germline, CDR1 is SEHNR and CDR2 FQNEAQ (reference sequence). V was cut by 2 bases and J by 5 bases, with 5 bases left in between. There are 12 residues in the CDR3. The record originates from a study of vaccination and CD4 T cells after COVID-19. At the level of the study: The peptides that stimulated the cells were overlapping spike peptides from SARS-CoV-2, HCoV-NL63, HCoV-OC43 and HCoV-229E. Cultures acting as controls obtained a CEFX pool, an HIV-1 Nef pool, or no peptide. Study observations and caveats: Only after vaccination were a median 86.3% of convalescents' reactive clones seen.

The assay that was used to sequence DNA from cultured CD4+ T cells was the Oncomine TCR Beta short-read assay. TCRdb re-called the PCR reads with MiXCR, one entry per CDR3 protein. This table has about 2,900 distinct CDR3 sequences, 25% to 30% appearing once. This clonotype was obtained from a human donor in good health. This chain links TRBV7-9 with TRBJ2-3, with unresolved D. The specimen sequenced was CD4+ T cells from blood, cultured in vitro. CDR3 coding DNA: TGTGCCAGCAGCTTAACGGTAGATACGCAGTATTTT. It is translated as CASSLTVDTQYF.